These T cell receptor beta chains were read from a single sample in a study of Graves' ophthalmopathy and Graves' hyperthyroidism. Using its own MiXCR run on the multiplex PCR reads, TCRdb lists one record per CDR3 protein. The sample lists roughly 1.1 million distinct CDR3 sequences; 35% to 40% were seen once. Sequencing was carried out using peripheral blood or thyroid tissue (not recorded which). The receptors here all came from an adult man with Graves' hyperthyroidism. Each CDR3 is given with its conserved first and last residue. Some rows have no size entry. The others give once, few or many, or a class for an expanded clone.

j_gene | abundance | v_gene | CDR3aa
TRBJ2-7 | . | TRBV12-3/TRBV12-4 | CASSTGTLRYEQYF
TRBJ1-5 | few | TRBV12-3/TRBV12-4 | CASSPLTGTSNQPQHF
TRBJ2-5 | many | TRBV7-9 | CASSSVGMQETQYF
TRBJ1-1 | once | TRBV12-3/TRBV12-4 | CATRFNRHPEAFF
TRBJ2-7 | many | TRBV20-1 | CSARAYPPGDRFIFF
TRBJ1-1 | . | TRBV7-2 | CASSFGTGATEAFF
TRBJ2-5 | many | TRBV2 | CASSEAGTSGGFETQYF
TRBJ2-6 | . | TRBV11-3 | CASSLGHPRSGANVLTF
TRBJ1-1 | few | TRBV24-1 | CASSLWSYNRGTDTEAFF
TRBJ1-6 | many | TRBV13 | CASSSGTANSPLHF
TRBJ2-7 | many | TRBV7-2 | CASSPIGQGAREQYF
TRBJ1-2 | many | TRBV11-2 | CASSEQGSGYTF
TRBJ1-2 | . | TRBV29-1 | CSVEFGARGREDVYGYTF
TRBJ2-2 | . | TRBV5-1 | CASSLNQPTTGELFF
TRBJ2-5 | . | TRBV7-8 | CASSEFRWAETQYF
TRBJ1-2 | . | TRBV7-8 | CASSQAPGLGYTF
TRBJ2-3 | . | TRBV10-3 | CAILRERGGTDTQYF
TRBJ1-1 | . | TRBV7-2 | CASSPEYRANTEAFF
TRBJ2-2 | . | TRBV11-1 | CASSYLAGDGELFF
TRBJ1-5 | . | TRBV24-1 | CATKGGGGSNQPQHF
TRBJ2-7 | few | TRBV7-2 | CASSQVRTTSYEQYF
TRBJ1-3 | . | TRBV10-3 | CAISEAEGSTIYF
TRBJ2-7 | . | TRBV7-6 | CASSLAGQAKYF
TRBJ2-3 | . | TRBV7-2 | CASSLPIERERVDTQYF
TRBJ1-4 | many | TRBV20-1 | CSARDPRGNEKLFF
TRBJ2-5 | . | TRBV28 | CASSLRQGDIETQYF
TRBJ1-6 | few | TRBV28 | CASSLGTVGSPLHF
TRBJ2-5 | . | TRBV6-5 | CASSYYSGETQYF
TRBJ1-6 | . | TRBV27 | CASSPNHPPSLSPLHF
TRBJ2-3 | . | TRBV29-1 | CSQSGRLAGAADTQYF
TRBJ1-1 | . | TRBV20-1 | CSAPRQGWGTEAFF
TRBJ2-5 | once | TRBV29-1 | CSVEGGRQANQETQYF
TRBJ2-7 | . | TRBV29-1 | CSAEGQGARGEQYF